This entry describes one TCR beta chain. The data belong to a study of blood T cell repertoires in COVID-19. Only in-frame clones appear in the TCRdb table, and some are missing; sequencing was by immunoSEQ multiplex PCR. Of hundreds of thousands of clones listed, nearly 90% are singletons. The sequence came from a woman in her late teens or twenties who had recovered from COVID-19. Material for sequencing was peripheral blood.

CDR3 sequence: CASRPTGVYGYTF. The CDR3 DNA is TGCGCCAGCAGGCCGACAGGGGTCTATGGCTACACCTTC. The chain links TRBV5-1 to TRBJ1-2; 8 bases align to TRBD1. V was clipped by 5 bases and J by 4 bases; unmatched bases: 4. This CDR3 is built from 13 residues. Germline V gene data show CDR1 as SGHRS and CDR2 as YFSETQ.